Detailed here is one T cell receptor beta chain. Its target is not known. The data derive from a study of graft-versus-host responses after intestinal transplantation. On the study more broadly: Transplant types were multivisceral, liver-intestinal, or isolated intestinal.

The graft tissue was processed, and this released both intraepithelial and lamina propria lymphocytes. Germline-derived CDR1 and CDR2 are MNHEY and SMNVEV (reference sequence). Deletions cut 0 bases from V and 3 bases from J, with 11 bases between. The CDR3 sequence is 15 residues long. Findings of the study overall: Detection of GvH clones occurred in recipient marrow, and some had their first appearance in ileum or blood. Where graft-donor T cell macrochimerism was present, patients had high graft-versus-host to host-versus-graft clonal ratios in allografts.

Measured with immunoSEQ multiplex PCR; TCRdb has only the in-frame clones, and not every one. The table includes around 35,000 clones, 75% to 90% detected once. The chain combines TRBV27 with TRBJ1-2; tentatively, D is TRBD1 (5 bases). The source of this sequence is a human patient who received an intestinal transplant, so some T cells may come from the graft donor. The sequencing here drew on ileum tissue, taken about 28 weeks after intestinal transplant. CDR3 DNA sequence: TGTGCCAGCAGTTTATCGGGGCAGACCTACTATGGCTACACCTTC. Its protein product is CASSLSGQTYYGYTF.